This is a list of T cell receptor beta chains from one sample in a study of blood T cell repertoires in COVID-19. TCRdb's table, derived via immunoSEQ multiplex PCR, lists solely in-frame clones and lacks some. The table lists 70,000 or so clones, about nine tenths of them singletons. Sequencing was done on a sample of peripheral blood. The receptors originated from a woman between 18 and 29 years old with acute or convalescent COVID-19. Both conserved end residues are part of each CDR3. The D gene is left open where the match is weak. The size of a clone is reported for some rows only, either as once, few or many, or as a class for expanded clones.

d_gene: TRBD2; v_gene: TRBV30; j_gene: TRBJ2-5; abundance: .; CDR3nt: TGTGCCTGGAGTCCCCTAGCGGGGGTTGAGACCCAGTACTTC; CDR3aa: CAWSPLAGVETQYF
d_gene: .; v_gene: TRBV6-5; j_gene: TRBJ2-7; abundance: .; CDR3nt: TGTGCCAGCAGTCCGTGGACAGAAAGAACCTACGAGCAGTACTTC; CDR3aa: CASSPWTERTYEQYF
d_gene: TRBD2; v_gene: TRBV4-1; j_gene: TRBJ2-3; abundance: .; CDR3nt: TGCGCCAGCAGCCAAGATCCGTCTAGCGGGAGAACAGATACGCAGTATTTT; CDR3aa: CASSQDPSSGRTDTQYF
d_gene: .; v_gene: TRBV28; j_gene: TRBJ2-5; abundance: few; CDR3nt: TGTGCCAGCAGTTTGGGTCGGCGGTCACAACGGGAGACCCAGTACTTC; CDR3aa: CASSLGRRSQRETQYF
d_gene: .; v_gene: TRBV29-1; j_gene: TRBJ2-1; abundance: .; CDR3nt: TGCAGCGGCTCTTTGCGGGGGCGAGGTGGGGGCAATGAGCAGTTCTTC; CDR3aa: CSGSLRGRGGGNEQFF
d_gene: TRBD1; v_gene: TRBV5-1; j_gene: TRBJ1-2; abundance: once; CDR3nt: TGCGCCAGCAGCTTGTTGGGACAGGGTCTCGCTAACTATGGCTACACCTTC; CDR3aa: CASSLLGQGLANYGYTF
d_gene: .; v_gene: TRBV6-4; j_gene: TRBJ2-3; abundance: once; CDR3nt: TGTGCCAGCAGTGAAACGGCCGGGGTAGCAGATACGCAGTATTTT; CDR3aa: CASSETAGVADTQYF
d_gene: .; v_gene: TRBV2; j_gene: TRBJ1-2; abundance: .; CDR3nt: TGTGCCAGCAGAGCCGAGGGTAGTGCCGCCGGCTACACCTTC; CDR3aa: CASRAEGSAAGYTF
d_gene: .; v_gene: TRBV9; j_gene: TRBJ2-1; abundance: .; CDR3nt: TGTGCCAGCAGCGTAGGAGGAGGGCACGAGCAGTTCTTC; CDR3aa: CASSVGGGHEQFF
d_gene: TRBD1; v_gene: TRBV28; j_gene: TRBJ2-4; abundance: .; CDR3nt: TGTGCCAGCAGTACCACCGGGACAGGGGGCAGGGACATTCAGTACTTC; CDR3aa: CASSTTGTGGRDIQYF
d_gene: TRBD1; v_gene: TRBV2; j_gene: TRBJ1-2; abundance: once; CDR3nt: TGTGCCAGCAGTGAAGCCACAGGGGGCTATGGCTACACCTTC; CDR3aa: CASSEATGGYGYTF
d_gene: TRBD2; v_gene: TRBV4-3; j_gene: TRBJ2-1; abundance: .; CDR3nt: TGCGCCAGCAGCCAAGGCCTAGCGGGAGACCTGTTCTTC; CDR3aa: CASSQGLAGDLFF
d_gene: .; v_gene: TRBV28; j_gene: TRBJ2-3; abundance: .; CDR3nt: TGTGCCAGCAGCAACCCGTCCAGGGTGACAGATACGCAGTATTTT; CDR3aa: CASSNPSRVTDTQYF
d_gene: TRBD1; v_gene: TRBV7-8; j_gene: TRBJ2-3; abundance: .; CDR3nt: TGTGCCAGCAGCTTAGTACAGGGGTGGAGCACAGATACGCAGTATTTT; CDR3aa: CASSLVQGWSTDTQYF
d_gene: .; v_gene: TRBV4-1; j_gene: TRBJ1-5; abundance: .; CDR3nt: TGCGCCAGCAGCCAAGATGTGGGGCGGTACAATCAGCCCCAGCATTTT; CDR3aa: CASSQDVGRYNQPQHF
d_gene: .; v_gene: TRBV11-2; j_gene: TRBJ2-7; abundance: .; CDR3nt: TGTGCCAGCAGCTTTGAGTCGTACGAGCAGTACTTC; CDR3aa: CASSFESYEQYF
d_gene: .; v_gene: TRBV28; j_gene: TRBJ1-5; abundance: few; CDR3nt: TGTGCCAGCTCTGATCAGGGGACCAATCAGCCCCAGCATTTT; CDR3aa: CASSDQGTNQPQHF
d_gene: .; v_gene: TRBV28; j_gene: TRBJ1-2; abundance: .; CDR3nt: TGTGCCAGCAGTCCCCTCTCCTTTTATGGCTACACCTTC; CDR3aa: CASSPLSFYGYTF
d_gene: TRBD2; v_gene: TRBV5-4; j_gene: TRBJ2-2; abundance: .; CDR3nt: TGTGCCAGCAGCTTGGATCCAAGGACTAGTTCGGTCAGAAACACCGGGGAGCTGTTTTTT; CDR3aa: CASSLDPRTSSVRNTGELFF
d_gene: TRBD1; v_gene: TRBV30; j_gene: TRBJ1-2; abundance: .; CDR3nt: TGTGCCTCTCCAGCAGGGGGAGCTAACTATGGCTACACCTTC; CDR3aa: CASPAGGANYGYTF
d_gene: TRBD1; v_gene: TRBV5-1; j_gene: TRBJ1-1; abundance: once; CDR3nt: TGCGCCAGCAGCAGCCTGACAGGGGGGAACACTGAAGCTTTCTTT; CDR3aa: CASSSLTGGNTEAFF
d_gene: .; v_gene: TRBV15; j_gene: TRBJ2-5; abundance: .; CDR3nt: TGTGCCACCAGCAGAGAACTAGACGCGGAGACCCAGTACTTC; CDR3aa: CATSRELDAETQYF
d_gene: TRBD1; v_gene: TRBV19; j_gene: TRBJ1-2; abundance: .; CDR3nt: TGTGCCAGTAGTATTTGGACAGGGGGCGCAGACTATGGCTACACCTTC; CDR3aa: CASSIWTGGADYGYTF
d_gene: .; v_gene: TRBV10-2; j_gene: TRBJ1-1; abundance: .; CDR3nt: TGCGCCAGCCGAGACCGGGTCATGAACACTGAAGCTTTCTTT; CDR3aa: CASRDRVMNTEAFF
d_gene: TRBD1; v_gene: TRBV27; j_gene: TRBJ1-3; abundance: .; CDR3nt: TGTGCCAGCAGTTTACCCGGGACAGGAAAGACTGGAAACACCATATATTTT; CDR3aa: CASSLPGTGKTGNTIYF
d_gene: .; v_gene: TRBV4-1; j_gene: TRBJ2-1; abundance: once; CDR3nt: TGCGCCAGCAGCCAAGCTTACTACAATGAGCAGTTCTTC; CDR3aa: CASSQAYYNEQFF
d_gene: TRBD1; v_gene: TRBV9; j_gene: TRBJ1-3; abundance: .; CDR3nt: TGTGCCAGCAGCGTCGGACAGGGTATTGGGGGAAACACCATATATTTT; CDR3aa: CASSVGQGIGGNTIYF
d_gene: .; v_gene: TRBV4-1; j_gene: TRBJ1-1; abundance: .; CDR3nt: TGCGCCAGCAGCCAAAAACAGGGTTCTGAAGCTTTCTTT; CDR3aa: CASSQKQGSEAFF
d_gene: .; v_gene: TRBV29-1; j_gene: TRBJ1-1; abundance: .; CDR3nt: TGCAGCGTCGAAGGGAGAATAGCCAACGGGAACACTGAAGCTTTCTTT; CDR3aa: CSVEGRIANGNTEAFF
d_gene: .; v_gene: TRBV3-1/TRBV3-2; j_gene: TRBJ2-7; abundance: .; CDR3nt: TGTGCCAGCAGCCAAGATCCCAGCTCCTACGAGCAGTACTTC; CDR3aa: CASSQDPSSYEQYF
d_gene: .; v_gene: TRBV7-9; j_gene: TRBJ2-5; abundance: .; CDR3nt: TGTGCCAGCAGCGCCCCGGACATGACTAGTTTGGAGACCCAGTACTTC; CDR3aa: CASSAPDMTSLETQYF
d_gene: TRBD1; v_gene: TRBV30; j_gene: TRBJ1-2; abundance: .; CDR3nt: TGTGCCTGGAGTGTCAGCGGACAGGTTAATGGCTACACCTTC; CDR3aa: CAWSVSGQVNGYTF
d_gene: .; v_gene: TRBV24-1; j_gene: TRBJ2-2; abundance: .; CDR3nt: TGTGCCACCAGTGATTTGCAGGAGACCGGTCCCCACAGTAGGCACCGGGGAGCTGTTTTT; CDR3aa: CATSDLQETGPHSRHRGAVF
d_gene: .; v_gene: TRBV5-5; j_gene: TRBJ2-7; abundance: .; CDR3nt: TGTGCCAGCAGCGTTATACTGACTTACGAGCAGTACTTC; CDR3aa: CASSVILTYEQYF
d_gene: TRBD2; v_gene: TRBV7-9; j_gene: TRBJ2-3; abundance: .; CDR3nt: TGTGCCAGCAGCTTGGGAGCGGGGGGGCCGGTTGAGGATACGCAGTATTTT; CDR3aa: CASSLGAGGPVEDTQYF
d_gene: .; v_gene: TRBV6-2/TRBV6-3; j_gene: TRBJ2-7; abundance: few; CDR3nt: TGTGCCAGCAGTTACTTTCTAGACAGTGTCTACGAGCAGTACTTC; CDR3aa: CASSYFLDSVYEQYF
d_gene: .; v_gene: TRBV11-2; j_gene: TRBJ2-1; abundance: .; CDR3nt: TGTGCCAGCAGCTTACGGGGAGCGGACGACTACAATGAGCAGTTCTTC; CDR3aa: CASSLRGADDYNEQFF
d_gene: .; v_gene: TRBV30; j_gene: TRBJ2-3; abundance: .; CDR3nt: TGTGCCTGGAGTGACAGGGGAGGTACGCAGTATTTT; CDR3aa: CAWSDRGGTQYF
d_gene: .; v_gene: TRBV6-5; j_gene: TRBJ2-5; abundance: .; CDR3nt: TGTGCCAGCAGCCGCCTAGGTACCCAGTACTTC; CDR3aa: CASSRLGTQYF
d_gene: .; v_gene: TRBV7-2; j_gene: TRBJ1-2; abundance: .; CDR3nt: TGTGCCAGCAGCTTAGATCGGGCTAACTATGGCTACACCTTC; CDR3aa: CASSLDRANYGYTF
d_gene: .; v_gene: TRBV18; j_gene: TRBJ1-3; abundance: .; CDR3nt: TGTGCCAGCTCACCACCGGTGGGAGATTACGCTGGAAACACCATATATTTT; CDR3aa: CASSPPVGDYAGNTIYF
d_gene: .; v_gene: TRBV4-1; j_gene: TRBJ2-5; abundance: .; CDR3nt: TGCGCCAGCAGCCAAGGGCTCCAAGAGACCCAGTACTTC; CDR3aa: CASSQGLQETQYF
d_gene: .; v_gene: TRBV6-5; j_gene: TRBJ2-1; abundance: .; CDR3nt: TGTGCCAGCACCAGAATGAATGAGCAGTTCTTC; CDR3aa: CASTRMNEQFF
d_gene: .; v_gene: TRBV29-1; j_gene: TRBJ1-1; abundance: .; CDR3nt: TGCAGCGTTGGTCACGGAGCTGAAGCTTTCTTT; CDR3aa: CSVGHGAEAFF
d_gene: .; v_gene: TRBV12-3/TRBV12-4; j_gene: TRBJ1-6; abundance: .; CDR3nt: TGTGCCAGCAGTGACCGGGAAAATTCACCCCTCCACTTT; CDR3aa: CASSDRENSPLHF
d_gene: .; v_gene: TRBV12-3/TRBV12-4; j_gene: TRBJ1-1; abundance: .; CDR3nt: TGTGCCAGCAGTTCCGCGGGGAGCACTGAAGCTTTCTTT; CDR3aa: CASSSAGSTEAFF
d_gene: TRBD2; v_gene: TRBV7-8; j_gene: TRBJ2-7; abundance: .; CDR3nt: TGTGCCAGCAGCGCCGGGACTAACTACGAGCAGTACTTC; CDR3aa: CASSAGTNYEQYF
d_gene: .; v_gene: TRBV11-2; j_gene: TRBJ2-7; abundance: .; CDR3nt: TGTGCCAGCAGCTTAGAAACCTTACTAGGCGGTGGGTACGAGCAGTACTTC; CDR3aa: CASSLETLLGGGYEQYF
d_gene: .; v_gene: TRBV6-1; j_gene: TRBJ2-1; abundance: .; CDR3nt: TGTGCCAGCAGTGGTACCGAGGTGCGGGCCGGGAGTGGGAGAGAGCAGTTCTTC; CDR3aa: CASSGTEVRAGSGREQFF
d_gene: .; v_gene: TRBV28; j_gene: TRBJ2-1; abundance: once; CDR3nt: TGTGCCAGCAGTTTTGGGCGATGGGGGGAGCACAATGAGCAGTTCTTC; CDR3aa: CASSFGRWGEHNEQFF
d_gene: .; v_gene: TRBV7-2; j_gene: TRBJ1-2; abundance: .; CDR3nt: TGTGCCAGCAGCCCGCAGTCGAACTATGGCTACACCTTC; CDR3aa: CASSPQSNYGYTF
d_gene: TRBD2; v_gene: TRBV19; j_gene: TRBJ2-3; abundance: .; CDR3nt: TGTGCCAGTAGTACCTCCAAAATACTAGCGGGAGTGGCAGATACGCAGTATTTT; CDR3aa: CASSTSKILAGVADTQYF
d_gene: TRBD1; v_gene: TRBV5-1; j_gene: TRBJ1-2; abundance: .; CDR3nt: TGCGCCAGCAGCCTGACAGGGGCTTCTAACTATGGCTACACCTTC; CDR3aa: CASSLTGASNYGYTF
d_gene: TRBD2; v_gene: TRBV7-2; j_gene: TRBJ2-3; abundance: .; CDR3nt: TGTGCCAGCAGCCCGAGGACTAGCGGGCGGGGAGATACGCAGTATTTT; CDR3aa: CASSPRTSGRGDTQYF
d_gene: .; v_gene: TRBV5-4; j_gene: TRBJ2-6; abundance: .; CDR3nt: TGTGCCAGCAGCTTACATGTTCTCTCTGGGGCCAACGTCCTGACTTTC; CDR3aa: CASSLHVLSGANVLTF
d_gene: TRBD1; v_gene: TRBV27; j_gene: TRBJ1-2; abundance: .; CDR3nt: TGTGCCAGCCGGGACAGGGATCTCTTCGGCTACACCTTC; CDR3aa: CASRDRDLFGYTF
d_gene: TRBD1; v_gene: TRBV7-2; j_gene: TRBJ2-2; abundance: .; CDR3nt: TGTGCCAGCAGCCTCCACAGGGGGTCTGACACCGGGGAGCTGTTTTTT; CDR3aa: CASSLHRGSDTGELFF